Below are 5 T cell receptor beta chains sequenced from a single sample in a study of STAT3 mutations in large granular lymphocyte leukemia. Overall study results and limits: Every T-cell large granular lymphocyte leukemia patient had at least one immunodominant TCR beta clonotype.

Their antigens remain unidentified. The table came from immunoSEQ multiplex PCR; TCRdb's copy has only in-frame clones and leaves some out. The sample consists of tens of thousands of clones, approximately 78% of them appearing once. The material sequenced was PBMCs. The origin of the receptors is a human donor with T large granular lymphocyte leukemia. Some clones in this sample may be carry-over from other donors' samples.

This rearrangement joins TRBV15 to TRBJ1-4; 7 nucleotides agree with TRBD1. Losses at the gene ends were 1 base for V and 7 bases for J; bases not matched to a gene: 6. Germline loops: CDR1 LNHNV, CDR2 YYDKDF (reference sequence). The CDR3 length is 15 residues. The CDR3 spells CATSRARQGPEKLFF. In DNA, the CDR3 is TGTGCCACCAGCAGAGCTCGACAGGGTCCTGAAAAACTGTTTTTT.

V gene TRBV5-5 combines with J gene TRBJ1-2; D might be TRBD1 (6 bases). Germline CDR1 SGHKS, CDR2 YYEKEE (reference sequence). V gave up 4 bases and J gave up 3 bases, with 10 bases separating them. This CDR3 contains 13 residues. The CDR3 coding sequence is TGTGCCAGCAGCCCGGACAGCTACTATGGCTACACCTTC. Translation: CASSPDSYYGYTF.

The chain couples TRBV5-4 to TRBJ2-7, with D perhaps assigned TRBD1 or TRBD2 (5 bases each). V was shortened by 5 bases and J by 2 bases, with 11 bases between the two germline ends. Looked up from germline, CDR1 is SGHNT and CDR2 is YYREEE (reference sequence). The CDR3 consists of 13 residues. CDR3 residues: CASSRDPTYEQYF. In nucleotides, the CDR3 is TGTGCCAGCAGTCGGGACCCGACCTACGAGCAGTACTTC.

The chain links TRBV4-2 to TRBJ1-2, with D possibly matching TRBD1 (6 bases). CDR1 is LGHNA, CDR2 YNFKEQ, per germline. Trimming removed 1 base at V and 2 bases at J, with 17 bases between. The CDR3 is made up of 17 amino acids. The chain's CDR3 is CASSQGFTGAGNYGYTF. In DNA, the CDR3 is TGTGCCAGCAGCCAAGGCTTCACGGGGGCAGGGAACTATGGCTACACCTTC.

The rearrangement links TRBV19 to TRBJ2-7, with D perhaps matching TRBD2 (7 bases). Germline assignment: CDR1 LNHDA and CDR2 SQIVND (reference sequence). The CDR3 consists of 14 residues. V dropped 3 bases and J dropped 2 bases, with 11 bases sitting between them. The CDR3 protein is CASSIGGGTYEQYF. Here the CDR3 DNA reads TGTGCCAGTAGTATCGGCGGGGGCACCTACGAGCAGTACTTC.